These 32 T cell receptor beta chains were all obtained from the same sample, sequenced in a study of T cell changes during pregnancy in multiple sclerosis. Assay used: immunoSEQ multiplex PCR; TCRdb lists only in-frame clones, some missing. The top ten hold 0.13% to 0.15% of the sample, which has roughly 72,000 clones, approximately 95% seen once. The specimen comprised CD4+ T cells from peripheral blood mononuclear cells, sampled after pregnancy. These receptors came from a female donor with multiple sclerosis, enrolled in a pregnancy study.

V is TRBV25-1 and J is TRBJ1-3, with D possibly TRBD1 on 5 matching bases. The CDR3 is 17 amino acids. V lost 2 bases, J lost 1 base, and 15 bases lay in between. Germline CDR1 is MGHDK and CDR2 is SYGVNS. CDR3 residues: CASSEGMGRASGNTIYF. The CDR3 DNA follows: TGTGCCAGCAGTGAAGGGATGGGGCGCGCATCTGGAAACACCATATATTTT.

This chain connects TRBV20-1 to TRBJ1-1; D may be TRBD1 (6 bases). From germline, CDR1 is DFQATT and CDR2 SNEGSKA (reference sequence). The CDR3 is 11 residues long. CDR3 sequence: CSRGGNTEAFF. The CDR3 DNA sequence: TGCAGCAGGGGCGGGAACACTGAAGCTTTCTTT.

CDR3 residues: CASSPGTKSTDTQYF. CDR3 coding DNA: TGTGCCAGCAGTCCTGGGACTAAAAGCACAGATACGCAGTATTTT. The chain couples TRBV2 to TRBJ2-3; TRBD2 matches 7 bases. Looked up from germline, CDR1 is SNHLY and CDR2 is FYNNEI. This CDR3 contains 15 residues. V lost 5 bases and J lost 0; bases outside the gene matches: 5. The full variable domain, rest sourced from reference TRBV2 and TRBJ2-3, is EPEVTQTPSHQVTQMGQEVILRCVPISNHLYFYWYRQILGQKVEFLVSFYNNEISEKSEIFDDQFSVERPDGSNFTLKIRSTKLEDSAMYFCASSPGTKSTDTQYFGPGTRLTVL.

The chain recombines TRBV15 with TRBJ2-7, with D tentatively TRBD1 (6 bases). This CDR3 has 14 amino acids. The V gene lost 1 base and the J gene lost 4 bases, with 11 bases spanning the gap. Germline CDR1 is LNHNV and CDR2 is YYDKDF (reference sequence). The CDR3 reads CATSRGAQGYEQYF. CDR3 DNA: TGTGCCACCAGCAGAGGCGCGCAGGGGTACGAGCAGTACTTC.

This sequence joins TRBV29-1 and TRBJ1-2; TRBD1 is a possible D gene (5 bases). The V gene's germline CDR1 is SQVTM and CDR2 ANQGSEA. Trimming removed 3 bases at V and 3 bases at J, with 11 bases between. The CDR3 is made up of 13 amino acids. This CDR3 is CSVDRGGDYGYTF. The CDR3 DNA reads TGCAGCGTTGATAGGGGAGGGGACTATGGCTACACCTTC.

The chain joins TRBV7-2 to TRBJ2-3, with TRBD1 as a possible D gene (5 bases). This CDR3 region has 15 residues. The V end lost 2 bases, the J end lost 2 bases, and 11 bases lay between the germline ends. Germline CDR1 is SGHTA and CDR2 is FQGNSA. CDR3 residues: CASSLTRAYTDTQYF. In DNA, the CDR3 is TGTGCCAGCAGCTTAACCAGGGCATACACAGATACGCAGTATTTT.

DNA of the CDR3: TGCGCCAGCAGCTCCGTAGGGGGTTACCAAGAGACCCAGTACTTC. Translating gives CASSSVGGYQETQYF. The rearrangement links TRBV5-1 to TRBJ2-5; TRBD1 is a possible D gene (6 bases). CDR3 length equals 15 residues. Germline V gives CDR1 SGHRS, CDR2 YFSETQ. Trimming pared 3 bases from V and 0 bases from J, leaving 12 bases between.

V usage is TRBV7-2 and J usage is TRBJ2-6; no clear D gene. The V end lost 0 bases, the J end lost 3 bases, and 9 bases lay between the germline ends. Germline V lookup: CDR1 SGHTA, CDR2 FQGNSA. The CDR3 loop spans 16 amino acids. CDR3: CASSLAGRGGANVLTF. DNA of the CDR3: TGTGCCAGCAGCTTAGCGGGCCGTGGTGGGGCCAACGTCCTGACTTTC.

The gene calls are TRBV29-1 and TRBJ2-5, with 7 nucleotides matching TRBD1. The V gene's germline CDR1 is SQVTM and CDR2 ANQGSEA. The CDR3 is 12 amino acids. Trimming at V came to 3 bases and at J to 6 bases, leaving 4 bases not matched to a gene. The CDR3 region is CSVDRGSQTQYF. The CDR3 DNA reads TGCAGCGTTGACAGGGGGTCGCAGACCCAGTACTTC.

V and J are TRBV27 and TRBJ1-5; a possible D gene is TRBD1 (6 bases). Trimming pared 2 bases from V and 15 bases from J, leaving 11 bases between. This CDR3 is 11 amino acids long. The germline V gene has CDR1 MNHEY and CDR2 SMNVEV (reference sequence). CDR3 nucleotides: TGTGCCAGCAGTTTACCGGACAGTCGGCATTTT. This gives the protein CASSLPDSRHF.

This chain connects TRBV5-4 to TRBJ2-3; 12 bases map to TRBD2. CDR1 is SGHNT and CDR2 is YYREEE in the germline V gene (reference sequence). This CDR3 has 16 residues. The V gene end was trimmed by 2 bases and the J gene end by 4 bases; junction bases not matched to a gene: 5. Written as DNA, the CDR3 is TGTGCCAGCAGCTTAAGACTAGCGGGAGCTTCAGATACGCAGTATTTT. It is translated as CASSLRLAGASDTQYF.

The DNA of the CDR3 is TGTGCCAGCTCACTAGCGGCCCAAGAGACCCAGTACTTC. Protein sequence: CASSLAAQETQYF. The J gene is TRBJ2-5, the V gene TRBV18; a possible D gene is TRBD2 (6 bases). The V gene lost 4 bases and the J gene lost 1 base, with 7 bases spanning the gap. This CDR3 contains 13 residues. CDR1 KGHSH and CDR2 LQKENI come from the germline V gene.

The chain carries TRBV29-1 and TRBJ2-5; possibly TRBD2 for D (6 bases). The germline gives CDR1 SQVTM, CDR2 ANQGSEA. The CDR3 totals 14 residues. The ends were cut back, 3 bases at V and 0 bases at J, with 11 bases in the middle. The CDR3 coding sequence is TGCAGCGTTGATGGGGACTTGTACCAAGAGACCCAGTACTTC. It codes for CSVDGDLYQETQYF.

CDR3 amino acids: CASSGYPGELFF. As DNA, the CDR3 is TGTGCCAGTAGCGGTTACCCCGGGGAGCTGTTTTTT. This chain connects TRBV28 to TRBJ2-2; tentatively, D is TRBD2 (6 bases). The V end lost 9 bases, the J end lost 6 bases, and 11 bases lay between the germline ends. The CDR3 has 12 residues. Germline CDR1 reads MDHEN; CDR2 reads SYDVKM. The whole variable domain, filled in from reference TRBV28 and TRBJ2-2, reads DVKVTQSSRYLVKRTGEKVFLECVQDMDHENMFWYRQDPGLGLRLIYFSYDVKMKEKGDIPEGYSVSREKKERFSLILESASTNQTSMYLCASSGYPGELFFGEGSRLTVL.

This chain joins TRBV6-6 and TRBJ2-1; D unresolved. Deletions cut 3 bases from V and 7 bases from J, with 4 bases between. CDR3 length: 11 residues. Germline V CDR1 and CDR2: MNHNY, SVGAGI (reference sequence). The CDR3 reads CASSYRNEQFF. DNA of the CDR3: TGTGCCAGCAGTTATAGAAATGAGCAGTTCTTC.

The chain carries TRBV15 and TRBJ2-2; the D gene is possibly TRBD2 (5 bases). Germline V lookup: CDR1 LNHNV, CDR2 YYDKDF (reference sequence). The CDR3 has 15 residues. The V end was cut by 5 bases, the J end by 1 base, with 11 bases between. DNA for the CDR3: TGTGCCACCAGCGGGAGCCTGGTGAACACCGGGGAGCTGTTTTTT. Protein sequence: CATSGSLVNTGELFF.

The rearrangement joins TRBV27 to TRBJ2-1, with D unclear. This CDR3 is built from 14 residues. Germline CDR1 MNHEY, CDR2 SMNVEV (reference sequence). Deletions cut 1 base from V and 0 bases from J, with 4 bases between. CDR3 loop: CASSLFSSYNEQFF. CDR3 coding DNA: TGTGCCAGCAGTTTATTTAGCTCCTACAATGAGCAGTTCTTC.

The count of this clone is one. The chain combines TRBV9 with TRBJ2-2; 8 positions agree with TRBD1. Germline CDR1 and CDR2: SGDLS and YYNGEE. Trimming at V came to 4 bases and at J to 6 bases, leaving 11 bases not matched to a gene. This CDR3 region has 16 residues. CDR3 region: CASSPPGQVSPGELFF. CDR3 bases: TGTGCCAGCAGCCCTCCGGGACAGGTGTCCCCCGGGGAGCTGTTTTTT.

Here the CDR3 reads CASSRGFYEQYF. CDR3 nucleotide sequence: TGTGCCAGCAGTCGAGGCTTTTACGAGCAGTACTTC. J is TRBJ2-7 and V is TRBV28; D remains unclear. V was pared by 5 bases and J by 4 bases, with 9 bases between. The CDR3 covers 12 residues. Germline V gene lookup returns CDR1 MDHEN and CDR2 SYDVKM.

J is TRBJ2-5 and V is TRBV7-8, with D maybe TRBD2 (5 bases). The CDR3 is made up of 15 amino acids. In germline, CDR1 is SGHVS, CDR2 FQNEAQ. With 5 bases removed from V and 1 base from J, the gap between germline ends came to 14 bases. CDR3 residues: CASSRGWGGQETQYF. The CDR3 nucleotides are TGTGCCAGCAGCCGGGGATGGGGTGGCCAAGAGACCCAGTACTTC.

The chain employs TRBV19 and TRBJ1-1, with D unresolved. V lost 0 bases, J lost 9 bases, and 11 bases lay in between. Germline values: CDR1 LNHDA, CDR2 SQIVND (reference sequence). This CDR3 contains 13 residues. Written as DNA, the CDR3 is TGTGCCAGTAGTATAGATGGAGGCAGGAAAGCTTTCTTT. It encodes CASSIDGGRKAFF. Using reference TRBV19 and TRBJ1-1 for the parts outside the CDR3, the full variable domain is DGGITQSPKYLFRKEGQNVTLSCEQNLNHDAMYWYRQDPGQGLRLIYYSQIVNDFQKGDIAEGYSVSREKKESFPLTVTSAQKNPTAFYLCASSIDGGRKAFFGQGTRLTVV.

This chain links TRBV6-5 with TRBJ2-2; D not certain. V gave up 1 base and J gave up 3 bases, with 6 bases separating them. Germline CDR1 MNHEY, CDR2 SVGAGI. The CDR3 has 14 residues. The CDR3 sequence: CASSYYRDTGELFF. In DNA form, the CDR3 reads TGTGCCAGCAGTTACTACCGGGACACCGGGGAGCTGTTTTTT.

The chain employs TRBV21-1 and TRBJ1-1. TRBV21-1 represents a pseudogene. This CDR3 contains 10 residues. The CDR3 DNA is TGTGCCAGCAGCATGGAGTGGGCTTTCTTT. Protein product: CASSMEWAFF.

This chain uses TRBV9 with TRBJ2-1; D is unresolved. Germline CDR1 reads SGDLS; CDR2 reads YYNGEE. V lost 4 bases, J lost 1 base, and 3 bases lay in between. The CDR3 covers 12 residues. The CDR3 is CASSPSYNEQFF. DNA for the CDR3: TGTGCCAGCAGCCCATCCTACAATGAGCAGTTCTTC. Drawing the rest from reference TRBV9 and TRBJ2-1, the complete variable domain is DSGVTQTPKHLITATGQRVTLRCSPRSGDLSVYWYQQSLDQGLQFLIQYYNGEERAKGNILERFSAQQFPDLHSELNLSSLELGDSALYFCASSPSYNEQFFGPGTRLTVL.

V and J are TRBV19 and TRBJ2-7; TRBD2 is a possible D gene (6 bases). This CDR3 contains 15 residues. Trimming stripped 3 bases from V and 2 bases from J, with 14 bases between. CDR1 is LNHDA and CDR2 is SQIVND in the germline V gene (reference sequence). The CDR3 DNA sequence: TGTGCCAGTAGTATCGTGGCGGACTACACCTACGAGCAGTACTTC. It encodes CASSIVADYTYEQYF.

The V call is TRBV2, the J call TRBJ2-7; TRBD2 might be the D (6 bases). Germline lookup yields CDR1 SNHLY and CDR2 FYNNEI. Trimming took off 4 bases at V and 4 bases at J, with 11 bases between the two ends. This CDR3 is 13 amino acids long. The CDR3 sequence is CASSGDGGYEQYF. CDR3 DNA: TGTGCCAGCAGTGGTGACGGGGGTTACGAGCAGTACTTC.

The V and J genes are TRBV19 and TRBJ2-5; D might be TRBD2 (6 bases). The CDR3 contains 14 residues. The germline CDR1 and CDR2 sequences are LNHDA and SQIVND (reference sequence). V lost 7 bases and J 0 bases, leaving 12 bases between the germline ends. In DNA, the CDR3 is TGTGCCAGTAACGCAGGGAGGTACCAAGAGACCCAGTACTTC. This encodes CASNAGRYQETQYF.

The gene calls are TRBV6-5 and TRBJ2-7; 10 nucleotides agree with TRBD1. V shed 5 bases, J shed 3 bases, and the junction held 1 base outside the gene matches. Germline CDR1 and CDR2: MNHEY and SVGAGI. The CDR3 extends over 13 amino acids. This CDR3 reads CASSRDRGYEQYF. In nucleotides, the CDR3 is TGTGCCAGCAGTCGGGACAGGGGCTACGAGCAGTACTTC.

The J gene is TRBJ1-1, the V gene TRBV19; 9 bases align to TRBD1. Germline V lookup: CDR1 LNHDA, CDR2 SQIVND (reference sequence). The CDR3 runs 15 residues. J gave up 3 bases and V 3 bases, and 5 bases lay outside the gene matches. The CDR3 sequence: CASSIRGTGYTEAFF. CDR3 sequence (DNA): TGTGCCAGTAGTATCCGCGGGACAGGGTACACTGAAGCTTTCTTT.

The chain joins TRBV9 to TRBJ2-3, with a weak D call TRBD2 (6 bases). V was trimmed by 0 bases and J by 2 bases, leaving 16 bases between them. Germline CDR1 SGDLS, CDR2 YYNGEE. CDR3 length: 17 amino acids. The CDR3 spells CASSVGEVGLPTDTQYF. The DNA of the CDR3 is TGTGCCAGCAGCGTAGGCGAGGTAGGACTACCCACAGATACGCAGTATTTT.

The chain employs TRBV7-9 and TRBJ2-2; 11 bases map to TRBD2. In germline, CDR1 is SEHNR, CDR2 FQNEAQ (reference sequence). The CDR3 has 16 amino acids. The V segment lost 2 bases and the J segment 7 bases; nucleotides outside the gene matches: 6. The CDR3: CASSLLAGGPIGELFF. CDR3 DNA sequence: TGTGCCAGCAGCTTATTAGCGGGAGGGCCTATCGGGGAGCTGTTTTTT.

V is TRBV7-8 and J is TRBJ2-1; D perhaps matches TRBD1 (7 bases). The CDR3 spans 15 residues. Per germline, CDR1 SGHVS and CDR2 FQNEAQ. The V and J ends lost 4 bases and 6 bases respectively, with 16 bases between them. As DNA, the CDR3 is TGTGCCAGCAGCTCCCGGAGGGGGCCACGCAATGAGCAGTTCTTC. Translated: CASSSRRGPRNEQFF.